One and the same sample provided the 6 T cell receptor beta chains below, sequenced in a study of shared clonotypes between healthy human individuals. The repertoire was sequenced with immunoSEQ multiplex PCR; TCRdb's copy has only in-frame clones and lacks some. The sample yields 950,000 to 1,300,000 clones, roughly 70% seen once. Sequencing was performed on memory CD4+ T cells sorted from blood. The subset denotes: CD45RA-negative fraction. All receptors derive from a man between 18 and 35 years old in good health.

This chain connects TRBV5-6 to TRBJ2-3; TRBD2 matches at 9 bases. V shed 0 bases and J 7 bases; nucleotides not matched to a gene: 6. The CDR3 spans 15 residues. Germline CDR1 reads SGHDT; CDR2 reads YYEEEE. CDR3 amino acids: CASSLDAGGSNTQYF. DNA of the CDR3: TGTGCCAGCAGCTTGGATGCGGGAGGGAGTAATACGCAGTATTTT.

The chain links TRBV18 to TRBJ1-2, with D possibly being TRBD1 (5 bases). Germline assignment: CDR1 KGHSH and CDR2 LQKENI. The CDR3 runs to 15 residues. Trimming cost V 6 bases and J 2 bases, with 16 bases left between them. CDR3 in DNA: TGTGCCAGCTCCCGTTTAGGGGACGACAACTATGGCTACACCTTC. This codes for CASSRLGDDNYGYTF.

This chain connects TRBV5-1 to TRBJ1-2; D is unresolved. The CDR3 consists of 14 residues. The germline gives CDR1 SGHRS, CDR2 YFSETQ. Trimming took off 4 bases at V and 4 bases at J, with 14 bases between the two ends. The CDR3 region is CASSPTLGGYGYTF. CDR3 bases: TGCGCCAGCAGCCCCACCCTGGGAGGCTATGGCTACACCTTC.

The rearrangement uses TRBV5-1 and TRBJ2-1, with D unresolved. Germline V CDR1 and CDR2: SGHRS, YFSETQ. The CDR3 is 13 residues long. The germline V and J ends were trimmed by 1 base and 9 bases, with 11 bases remaining between them. The CDR3 spells CASSLSPLAEQFF. The DNA for the CDR3 is TGCGCCAGCAGCTTGTCCCCCTTGGCTGAGCAGTTCTTC.

CDR3 DNA sequence: TGTGCCAGCAAGGAGGGGGACTCCTACAATGAGCAGTTCTTC. Protein: CASKEGDSYNEQFF. V and J are TRBV7-3 and TRBJ2-1; D may be TRBD1 or TRBD2 (6 bases each). The CDR3 sequence is 14 residues long. Deletions cut 7 bases from V and 0 bases from J, with 10 bases between. From germline, CDR1 is SGHTA and CDR2 FQGTGA.

This chain links TRBV9 with TRBJ2-3; possibly TRBD2 for D (7 bases). V was cut by 1 base and J by 6 bases, with 12 bases left in between. The CDR3 length is 14 residues. Germline values: CDR1 SGDLS, CDR2 YYNGEE. CDR3 sequence (DNA): TGTGCCAGCAGCGTACGGGGGGCAGGGGATACGCAGTATTTT. Residues: CASSVRGAGDTQYF.